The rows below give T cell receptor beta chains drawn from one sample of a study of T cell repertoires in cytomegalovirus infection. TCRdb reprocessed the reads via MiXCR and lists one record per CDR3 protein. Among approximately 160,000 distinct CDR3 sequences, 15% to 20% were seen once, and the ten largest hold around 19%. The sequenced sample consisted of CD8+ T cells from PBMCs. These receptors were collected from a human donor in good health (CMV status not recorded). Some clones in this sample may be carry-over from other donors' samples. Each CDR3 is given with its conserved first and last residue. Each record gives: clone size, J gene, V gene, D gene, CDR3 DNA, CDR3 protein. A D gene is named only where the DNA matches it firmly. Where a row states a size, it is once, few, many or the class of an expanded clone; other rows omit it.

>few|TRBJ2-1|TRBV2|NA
TGTGCCAGCAGGGAACCCGGACCCAACAATGAGCAGTTCTTC
CASREPGPNNEQFF
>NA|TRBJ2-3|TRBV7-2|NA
TGTGCCAGCAGCTTAGAGCTCTGGTCCACAACCACAGATACGCAGTATTTT
CASSLELWSTTTDTQYF
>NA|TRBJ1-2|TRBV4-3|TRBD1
TGCGCCAGCAGCCAAGAGACAGGGGGGAACTATGGCTACACCTTC
CASSQETGGNYGYTF
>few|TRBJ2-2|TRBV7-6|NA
TGTGCCAGCAGCTATCTGTCGACTCCGGCGACCGGGGAGCTGTTTTTT
CASSYLSTPATGELFF
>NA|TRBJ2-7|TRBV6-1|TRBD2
TGTGCCAGCGGACCAGCGGGGTACTACGAGCAGTACTTC
CASGPAGYYEQYF
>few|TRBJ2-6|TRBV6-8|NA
TGTGCCAGCAGCCATCCCAGGACCGAGATCAGCTCTGGGGCCAACGTCCTGACTTTC
CASSHPRTEISSGANVLTF
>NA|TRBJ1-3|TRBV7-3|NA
TGTGCCAGCAGCTTAGTGGTAGCCTCTGGAAACACCATATATTTT
CASSLVVASGNTIYF
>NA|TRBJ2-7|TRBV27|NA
TGTGCCAGCAGTTTGGATGGGGACGAGCAGTACTTC
CASSLDGDEQYF
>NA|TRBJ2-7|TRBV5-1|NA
TGCGCCAGCAGCTTGATAACATATGAGGAAAAGCGCGAGCAGTACTTC
CASSLITYEEKREQYF
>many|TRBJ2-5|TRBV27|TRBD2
TGTGCCAGCAGTTCCACGACGGGGGGGCAAGAGACCCAGTACTTC
CASSSTTGGQETQYF
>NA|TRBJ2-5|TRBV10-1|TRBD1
TGCGCCAGCAGTGAGTTCACAGGGGATCCCCAAGAGACCCAGTACTTC
CASSEFTGDPQETQYF
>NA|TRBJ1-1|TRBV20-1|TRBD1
TGCAGTGCTAGGGGTTGGGACAGACAGGTGAACACTGAAGCTTTCTTT
CSARGWDRQVNTEAFF
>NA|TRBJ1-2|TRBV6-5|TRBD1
TGTGCCAGCAGTTATTCGATGCGGGACAGGGTCGACTATGGCTACACCTTC
CASSYSMRDRVDYGYTF
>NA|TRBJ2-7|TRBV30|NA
TGTGCCTGGAGTGTACAGGGCATGATTTACGAGCAGTACTTC
CAWSVQGMIYEQYF
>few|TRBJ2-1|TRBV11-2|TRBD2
TGTGCCAGCAGCTTATGGAGCGGGGGTCCAGGCTCCTACAATGAGCAGTTCTTC
CASSLWSGGPGSYNEQFF
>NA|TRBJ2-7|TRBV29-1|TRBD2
TGCAGCGTTGTCGCTCGAGCGGGAGGACCGTTTCCCCTGCAGTACTTC
CSVVARAGGPFPLQYF
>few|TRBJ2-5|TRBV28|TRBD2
TGTGCCAGCAGCGAAACTAGCGGGAGTAGAGAGACCCAGTACTTC
CASSETSGSRETQYF
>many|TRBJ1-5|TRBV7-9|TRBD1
TGTGCCAGCAGCTTCGGACAGGGCAATCAGCCCCAGCATTTT
CASSFGQGNQPQHF
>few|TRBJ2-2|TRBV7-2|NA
TGTGCCAGCACCAGGGTCTACGGGGAGCTGTTTTTT
CASTRVYGELFF
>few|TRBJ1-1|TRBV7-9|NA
TGTGCCAGCAGCTCCCTAAGTTTTGACAGTGAAGCTTTCTTT
CASSSLSFDSEAFF
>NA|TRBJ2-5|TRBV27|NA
TGTGCCAGCAGTTTATCGGTGGGGCTAGAGACCCAGTACTTC
CASSLSVGLETQYF
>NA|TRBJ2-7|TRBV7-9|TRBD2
TGTGCCAGCAGCTTACTCCGGGGGGTAGACGCCTACGAGCAGTACTTC
CASSLLRGVDAYEQYF
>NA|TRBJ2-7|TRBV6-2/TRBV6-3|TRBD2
TGTGCCAGCAGTGGGGGACTAGGGGACGACGAGCAGTACTTC
CASSGGLGDDEQYF
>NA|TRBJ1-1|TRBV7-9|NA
TGTGCCAGCAGCGACGGGGGTGAAGCTTTCTTT
CASSDGGEAFF
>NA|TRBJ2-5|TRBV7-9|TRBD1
TGTGCCAGCAGCACAGGGGGGTACCAAGAGACCCAGTACTTC
CASSTGGYQETQYF
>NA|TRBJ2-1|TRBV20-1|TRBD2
TGCAGTGCCCTACTAGCGGGATACAATGAGCAGTTCTTC
CSALLAGYNEQFF
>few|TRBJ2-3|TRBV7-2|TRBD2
TGTGCCAGCAGCCACTGGACTAGCGGCACAGATACGCAGTATTTT
CASSHWTSGTDTQYF
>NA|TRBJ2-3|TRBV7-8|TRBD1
TGTGCCAGCAGCTATGGGACAGGTGGAGGTTATTTT
CASSYGTGGGYF
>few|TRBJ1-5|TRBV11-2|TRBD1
TGTGCCAGCAGCCCACAGGGGAACCTCAATCAGCCCCAGCATTTT
CASSPQGNLNQPQHF
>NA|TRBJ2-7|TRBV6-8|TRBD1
TGTGCCAGCAGTTTAGACGGGACAGGGAGCTCCTACGAGCAGTACTTC
CASSLDGTGSSYEQYF
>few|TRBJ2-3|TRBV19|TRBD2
TGTGCCAGTAGTGCCCGGACTAGCGGGGGGGATACGCAGTATTTT
CASSARTSGGDTQYF
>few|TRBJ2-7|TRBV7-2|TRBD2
TGTGCCAGCAGCTCTGGACTAGCGGCCTACGAGCAGTACTTC
CASSSGLAAYEQYF
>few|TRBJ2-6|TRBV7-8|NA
TGTGCCAGCAGCTTAGTTGGAGGGCGTGGCTCTGGGGCCAACGTCCTGACTTTC
CASSLVGGRGSGANVLTF
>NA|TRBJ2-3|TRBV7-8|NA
TGTGCCAGCAGCTTTTACAGGGGGGGCGATACGCAGTATTTT
CASSFYRGGDTQYF
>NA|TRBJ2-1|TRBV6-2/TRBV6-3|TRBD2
TGTGCCAGCAGTTTGAGCGGGGGCTCCTACAATGAGCAGTTCTTC
CASSLSGGSYNEQFF
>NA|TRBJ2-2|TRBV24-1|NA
TGTGCCACCAGTGGTCCCTCGGCGGGGCCGAACACCGGGGAGCTGTTTTTT
CATSGPSAGPNTGELFF
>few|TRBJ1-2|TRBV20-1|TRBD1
TGCAGTGCTAGCTCGGGACAGGGCTATGGCTACACCTTC
CSASSGQGYGYTF
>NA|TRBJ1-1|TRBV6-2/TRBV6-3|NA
TGTGCCAGCAATTCCGGAACCTTGTTAGTTGGCACTGAAGCTTTCTTT
CASNSGTLLVGTEAFF
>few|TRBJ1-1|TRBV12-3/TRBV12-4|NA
TGTGCCAGCAGTCCTAGGGGGGGAGGCACTGAAGCTTTCTTT
CASSPRGGGTEAFF
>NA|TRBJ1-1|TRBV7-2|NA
TGTGCCAGCGCCCAGAACGGGGGCGACACTGAAGCTTTCTTT
CASAQNGGDTEAFF
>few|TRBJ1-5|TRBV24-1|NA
TGTGCCACCAGTTCAGGGTTCAATCAGCCCCAGCATTTT
CATSSGFNQPQHF
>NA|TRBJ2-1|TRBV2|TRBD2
TGTGCCAGCAGCGGGAGGGTAAATGAGCAGTTCTTC
CASSGRVNEQFF
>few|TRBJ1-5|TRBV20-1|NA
TGCAGTGCTAGAGACAAGGGGAAATACAATCAGCCCCAGCATTTT
CSARDKGKYNQPQHF
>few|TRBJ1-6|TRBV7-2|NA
TGTGCCAGCAGCACGAACCGGGAACCGAATTCACCCCTCCACTTT
CASSTNREPNSPLHF
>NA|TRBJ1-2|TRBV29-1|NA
TGCAGCGGAGGGGGAGTCAACTATGGCTACACCTTC
CSGGGVNYGYTF
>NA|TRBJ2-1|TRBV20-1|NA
TGCAGTGCTAGAGATTCCCTCGTCAAGGGGGGGCCGAGGGATGAGCAGTTCTTC
CSARDSLVKGGPRDEQFF
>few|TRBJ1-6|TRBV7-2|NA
TGTGCCAGCAGTTCCTACAGAGATAATTCACCCCTCCACTTT
CASSSYRDNSPLHF
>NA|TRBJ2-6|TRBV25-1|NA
TGTGCCAGCAGTTACCAGGGGAAAGGCGTCCTGACTTTC
CASSYQGKGVLTF